The 18 T cell receptor beta chains presented below share a single source sample, sequenced in a study of OX40 agonist ivuxolimab in advanced cancers. TCRdb's copy holds only in-frame clones and misses some; the assay was immunoSEQ multiplex PCR. This sample has roughly 51,000 clones; 85% to 90% occur once, and the top ten carry more than 1.3%. The input for sequencing was CD4+ or CD8+ T cells sorted from blood, taken in a trial of the OX40 agonist ivuxolimab. The receptor set was obtained from an adult with an advanced solid tumor such as melanoma, head and neck, liver or kidney cancer.

This clone has a single count. The chain is built from TRBV19 and TRBJ2-7; maybe TRBD1 (5 bases). Between the trimmed V and J ends, which lost 5 bases and 2 bases, there was a span of 10 bases. CDR3 length equals 13 residues. Germline assignment: CDR1 LNHDA and CDR2 SQIVND (reference sequence). CDR3 DNA: TGTGCCAGTAGTCGACAGAAAACCTACGAGCAGTACTTC. Translating gives CASSRQKTYEQYF.

This rearrangement joins TRBV5-1 to TRBJ2-7, with 8 bases that match TRBD1. Germline V gene data show CDR1 as SGHRS and CDR2 as YFSETQ. The CDR3 length is 14 residues. V shed 2 bases and J 5 bases; nucleotides not matched to a gene: 6. As DNA, the CDR3 is TGCGCCAGCAGCTTCCGAACAGGGGGAGACGAGCAGTACTTC. It is translated as CASSFRTGGDEQYF.

The chain combines TRBV25-1 with TRBJ2-7; TRBD2 matches 12 bases. V lost 2 bases and J lost 7; bases outside the gene matches: 6. Per germline, CDR1 MGHDK and CDR2 SYGVNS. The CDR3 sequence is 15 residues long. CDR3 DNA sequence: TGTGCCAGCAGTGAACTAGCGGGAGGGCCGGGGGAGCAGTACTTC. This codes for CASSELAGGPGEQYF.

This CDR3 is CASSLVTQGLYVLTF. CDR3 bases: TGTGCCAGCAGCTTAGTAACCCAGGGGCTATACGTCCTGACTTTC. V and J are TRBV7-2 and TRBJ2-6; D is perhaps TRBD1 (6 bases). The CDR3 runs 15 residues. In germline, CDR1 is SGHTA, CDR2 FQGNSA. The ends were cut back, 1 base at V and 11 bases at J, with 15 bases in the middle.

The chain couples TRBV5-1 to TRBJ1-1, with D possibly being TRBD1 (6 bases). This CDR3 region has 16 residues. The V and J ends lost 0 bases and 4 bases respectively, with 16 bases between them. Germline V lookup: CDR1 SGHRS, CDR2 YFSETQ. This chain's CDR3 is CASSLDGRQGSTEAFF. CDR3 coding DNA: TGCGCCAGCAGCTTGGATGGCCGTCAGGGGAGCACTGAAGCTTTCTTT.

The gene calls are TRBV11-1 and TRBJ2-7, with TRBD1 identical over 10 bases. CDR3 length: 15 residues. V lost 5 bases, J lost 9 bases, and 13 bases stayed unmatched. CDR1 is SGHAT, CDR2 FQDESV, per germline (reference sequence). The DNA for the CDR3 is TGTGCCAGCAGCCCTAGACAGGGGGCAACGGCTGCGCAGTACTTC. Encoded protein: CASSPRQGATAAQYF.

The chain has TRBV5-6 and TRBJ2-1; TRBD1 might be the D (6 bases). The CDR3 runs to 17 residues. V was shortened by 0 bases and J by 1 base, with 14 bases between the two germline ends. The V gene's germline CDR1 is SGHDT and CDR2 YYEEEE. Here the CDR3 DNA reads TGTGCCAGCAGCTTGGCCGGTTTAGGGACATCCTACAATGAGCAGTTCTTC. Protein: CASSLAGLGTSYNEQFF.

In this sample, this clone turned up once. The V gene is TRBV6-1, the J gene TRBJ2-4; TRBD2 matches 7 bases. The CDR3 is made up of 14 amino acids. CDR1 is MNHNS, CDR2 SASEGT, per germline. Losses at the gene ends were 2 bases for V and 6 bases for J; bases not matched to a gene: 4. The CDR3 sequence: CASSELGGRNIQYF. For the CDR3, the DNA is TGTGCCAGCAGTGAATTGGGGGGGAGAAACATTCAGTACTTC.

This clone has more than one count but fewer than ten. This sequence joins TRBV10-1 and TRBJ2-3; 8 bases map to TRBD2. The CDR3 is 14 amino acids. V dropped 6 bases and J dropped 5; count of bases not matched to a gene: 7. Per the germline V gene, CDR1 is WNHNN and CDR2 is SYGVQD (reference sequence). As DNA, the CDR3 is TGCGCCAGCAGCGTACTAGCGGCAAAAGATACGCAGTATTTT. It is translated as CASSVLAAKDTQYF.

The chain combines TRBV14 with TRBJ2-3, with 7 positions matching TRBD2. This CDR3 has 15 amino acids. The ends lost 2 bases at V and 3 bases at J; junction bases unmatched: 5. The germline V gene has CDR1 SGHDN and CDR2 FVKESK. The CDR3 here is CASSQNSGSTDTQYF. The DNA of the CDR3 is TGTGCCAGCAGCCAAAATAGCGGGTCAACAGATACGCAGTATTTT.

This clone came up once. The chain combines TRBV6-1 with TRBJ1-5, with unresolved D. The CDR3 has 13 residues. V lost 10 bases to trimming and J lost 5 bases, with 15 bases between them. The germline gives CDR1 MNHNS, CDR2 SASEGT. The DNA for the CDR3 is TGTGCCACCACCCCGAGGACGGATCAGCCCCAGCATTTT. It codes for CATTPRTDQPQHF.

The chain has TRBV7-3 and TRBJ2-5, with TRBD1 matching over 10 bases. CDR3 length: 13 amino acids. Trimming took 5 bases from V and 8 from J; bases not matched to a gene: 5. Germline lookup yields CDR1 SGHTA and CDR2 FQGTGA. The CDR3 sequence: CASSPGTGVTQYF. CDR3 sequence (DNA): TGTGCCAGCAGCCCCGGGACAGGGGTCACCCAGTACTTC.

This clone occurred once. The CDR3 spells CASSFQGLAGQETQYF. CDR3 DNA: TGTGCCAGCAGTTTCCAGGGACTAGCGGGACAAGAGACCCAGTACTTC. The V gene is TRBV27, the J gene TRBJ2-5; 13 bases match TRBD2. Germline-derived CDR1 and CDR2 are MNHEY and SMNVEV (reference sequence). The CDR3 length is 16 residues. The ends lost 3 bases at V and 2 bases at J; junction bases unmatched: 3.

V usage is TRBV18 and J usage is TRBJ1-5; D call uncertain. CDR3 length: 15 residues. In germline, CDR1 is KGHSH, CDR2 LQKENI. The ends were cut back, 0 bases at V and 0 bases at J, with 6 bases in the middle. As DNA, the CDR3 is TGTGCCAGCTCACCACCGGGGTATAGCAATCAGCCCCAGCATTTT. The encoded protein is CASSPPGYSNQPQHF.

This clone is a singleton in its sample. The V call is TRBV9, the J call TRBJ2-6; possible D gene TRBD2, 5 bases. Trimming shortened V by 4 bases and J by 0 bases, and 17 bases separated the two germline ends. Per germline, CDR1 SGDLS and CDR2 YYNGEE. This CDR3 region has 18 residues. The CDR3 loop reads CASSSGPGMDSGANVLTF. The CDR3, as DNA: TGTGCCAGCAGCTCTGGGCCGGGGATGGACTCTGGGGCCAACGTCCTGACTTTC. Variable domain in full (rest from reference TRBV9 and TRBJ2-6): DSGVTQTPKHLITATGQRVTLRCSPRSGDLSVYWYQQSLDQGLQFLIQYYNGEERAKGNILERFSAQQFPDLHSELNLSSLELGDSALYFCASSSGPGMDSGANVLTFGAGSRLTVL.

This chain links TRBV4-1 with TRBJ2-4, with D hard to call. Trimming left V 5 bases short and J 2 bases short, with 10 bases between. This CDR3 spans 14 amino acids. Per germline, CDR1 MGHRA and CDR2 YSYEKL. The CDR3 region has the DNA TGCGCCAGCAGCTCACGGACCCCCAAAAACATTCAGTACTTC. This encodes CASSSRTPKNIQYF.

The chain combines TRBV10-2 with TRBJ1-1; D ambiguous. Germline values: CDR1 WSHSY, CDR2 SAAADI. This CDR3 has 14 residues. V shed 6 bases and J shed 4 bases, with 15 bases lying between them. The CDR3 reads CASRREFDATEAFF. CDR3 coding DNA: TGCGCCAGCAGAAGGGAATTTGATGCCACTGAAGCTTTCTTT.

The chain is built from TRBV10-2 and TRBJ2-7; D gene unclear. Germline-derived CDR1 and CDR2 are WSHSY and SAAADI. Trimming took off 0 bases at V and 9 bases at J, with 12 bases between the two ends. This CDR3 is 13 amino acids long. This CDR3 reads CASSESVRSGQYF. The CDR3 nucleotides are TGCGCCAGCAGTGAGTCGGTGAGGAGTGGGCAGTACTTC.